These T cell receptor beta chains were read from a single sample in a study of Ad26.COV2.S vaccination and SARS-CoV-2 variants. Assay: immunoSEQ multiplex PCR; the TCRdb copy retains only in-frame clones and omits some. The data show about 350,000 clones, approximately 85% seen once. The sequencing here drew on peripheral blood, taken in a trial of Ad26.COV2.S vaccine versus placebo. Receptors were obtained from a person between 18 and 60 years old who received the Ad26.COV2.S COVID-19 vaccine or a placebo. CDR3s include the opening cysteine and the closing phenylalanine or tryptophan. Each record gives: V gene, D gene, clone size, CDR3 length, J gene, CDR3 protein, CDR3 DNA. The D gene is left open where the match is weak. Expanded clones are given a class, and other clones once, few, many or no size at all.

V: TRBV4-3; D: NA; size: NA; length: 13; J: TRBJ2-5; CDR3: CASSQDSGETQYF; DNA: TGCGCCAGCAGCCAAGATTCGGGGGAGACCCAGTACTTC
V: TRBV5-6; D: TRBD1; size: NA; length: 13; J: TRBJ1-2; CDR3: CASSEPDRGGYTF; DNA: TGTGCCAGCAGCGAGCCCGACAGGGGAGGCTACACCTTC
V: TRBV27; D: TRBD1; size: NA; length: 14; J: TRBJ2-7; CDR3: CASSLTRGLDEQYF; DNA: TGTGCCAGCAGTTTGACCAGGGGGCTGGACGAGCAGTACTTC
V: TRBV6-7; D: TRBD1; size: once; length: 15; J: TRBJ2-7; CDR3: CASSYQRTGSYEQYF; DNA: TGTGCCAGCAGTTACCAACGGACAGGCTCCTACGAGCAGTACTTC
V: TRBV18; D: NA; size: NA; length: 14; J: TRBJ2-4; CDR3: CASSGAGSRDIQYF; DNA: TGTGCCAGCTCAGGGGCTGGGTCAAGGGACATTCAGTACTTC
V: TRBV18; D: TRBD2; size: once; length: 16; J: TRBJ2-1; CDR3: CASSLQSGGAYNEQFF; DNA: TGTGCCAGCTCACTCCAAAGCGGGGGGGCCTACAATGAGCAGTTCTTC
V: TRBV7-2; D: NA; size: NA; length: 15; J: TRBJ1-6; CDR3: CASSLQREGSSPLHF; DNA: TGTGCCAGCAGCCTCCAGAGGGAGGGTAGCTCACCCCTCCACTTT
V: TRBV2; D: NA; size: NA; length: 12; J: TRBJ2-7; CDR3: CASRRESYEQYF; DNA: TGTGCCAGCCGGAGGGAATCCTACGAGCAGTACTTC
V: TRBV7-7; D: TRBD1; size: NA; length: 16; J: TRBJ2-2; CDR3: CASRTGTGGTVGELFF; DNA: TGTGCCAGCAGGACTGGGACAGGGGGGACTGTCGGGGAGCTGTTTTTT
V: TRBV5-4; D: NA; size: NA; length: 13; J: TRBJ2-5; CDR3: CASTLGGERTQYF; DNA: TGTGCCAGCACCCTCGGGGGCGAACGGACCCAGTACTTC
V: TRBV19; D: TRBD2; size: NA; length: 15; J: TRBJ2-3; CDR3: CASSTGTSYTDTQYF; DNA: TGTGCCAGTAGTACCGGGACTAGTTACACAGATACGCAGTATTTT
V: TRBV2; D: NA; size: few; length: 15; J: TRBJ1-5; CDR3: CASSPGSSSNQPQHF; DNA: TGTGCCAGCAGTCCAGGGTCTTCGAGCAATCAGCCCCAGCATTTT
V: TRBV18; D: TRBD1; size: NA; length: 13; J: TRBJ1-2; CDR3: CASSLGQGYGYTF; DNA: TGTGCCAGCTCATTGGGACAGGGGTATGGCTACACCTTC
V: TRBV4-3; D: NA; size: NA; length: 15; J: TRBJ2-5; CDR3: CASSQDGPEEETQYF; DNA: TGCGCCAGCAGCCAAGATGGCCCAGAAGAAGAGACCCAGTACTTC
V: TRBV6-6; D: NA; size: few; length: 10; J: TRBJ2-1; CDR3: CASSLYEQFF; DNA: TGTGCCAGTTCCCTCTATGAGCAGTTCTTC
V: TRBV29-1; D: NA; size: NA; length: 12; J: TRBJ2-7; CDR3: CSVRDSAGEQYF; DNA: TGCAGCGTTAGGGACAGCGCGGGGGAGCAGTACTTC
V: TRBV19; D: TRBD1; size: NA; length: 13; J: TRBJ1-5; CDR3: CASSMTGNQPQHF; DNA: TGTGCCAGTAGTATGACAGGGAATCAGCCCCAGCATTTT
V: TRBV5-4; D: NA; size: NA; length: 15; J: TRBJ2-6; CDR3: CASSVAGSGANVLTF; DNA: TGTGCCAGCAGCGTGGCTGGCTCTGGGGCCAACGTCCTGACTTTC
V: TRBV29-1; D: NA; size: NA; length: 14; J: TRBJ1-2; CDR3: CSVEVAGANYGYTF; DNA: TGCAGCGTTGAGGTGGCAGGGGCGAACTATGGCTACACCTTC
V: TRBV6-2/TRBV6-3; D: NA; size: NA; length: 13; J: TRBJ2-2; CDR3: CASSRGHTGELFF; DNA: TGTGCCAGCAGCCGCGGGCACACCGGGGAGCTGTTTTTT
V: TRBV27; D: TRBD1; size: NA; length: 14; J: TRBJ2-3; CDR3: CASSRWDSPDTQYF; DNA: TGTGCCAGCAGTAGATGGGACAGCCCAGATACGCAGTATTTT
V: TRBV6-5; D: NA; size: NA; length: 15; J: TRBJ1-5; CDR3: CASTETLNSNQPQHF; DNA: TGTGCCAGCACAGAGACTCTTAATAGCAATCAGCCCCAGCATTTT
V: TRBV7-9; D: NA; size: NA; length: 13; J: TRBJ2-5; CDR3: CASSTSGVETQYF; DNA: TGTGCCAGCAGCACAAGTGGGGTGGAGACCCAGTACTTC
V: TRBV5-1; D: NA; size: NA; length: 15; J: TRBJ1-1; CDR3: CASSLGSGRDTEAFF; DNA: TGCGCCAGCAGCTTGGGTTCAGGGCGCGACACTGAAGCTTTCTTT